This TCR beta chain was identified during a study of T cells in Graves' hyperthyroidism and ophthalmopathy. Study-level findings and limits: Most thyroid clonotypes that were expanded above 0.001 also turned up in blood.

Trimming took off 3 bases at V and 11 bases at J, with 17 bases between the two ends. The CDR3 totals 15 residues. The germline V gene encodes CDR1 SEHNR and CDR2 FQNEAQ (reference sequence). In regard to this clonotype: Its specificity is not known.

The study enrolled patients aged 18 to 65 with newly diagnosed hyperthyroidism of under 2 months' duration. Diagnoses used clinical symptoms, serum thyroxine and TRAb, thyroid ultrasound and orbital computed tomography. Extraction of PBMCs used 8.5 to 10 ml of fresh peripheral blood. Amplified regions were TCR beta CDR3 sequences from RNA transcripts. Carried out on the TCR CDR3, a first-round RT-PCR used the HTBI primer set. Using its own MiXCR run on the multiplex PCR reads, TCRdb lists one record per CDR3 protein. The table includes hundreds of thousands of distinct CDR3 sequences, more than 30% detected once.

The source is a man aged 18 to 29 with Graves' hyperthyroidism. Material for sequencing was blood. The rearrangement joins TRBV7-9 to TRBJ1-6, with D perhaps matching TRBD1 (5 bases). CDR3 sequence reads: CASSLRPGRDAPLHF. CDR3 bases: TGTGCCAGCAGCTTGAGACCGGGACGAGACGCACCCCTCCACTTT.